This T cell receptor beta chain was observed in a study of identical twins (TCRdb year 2016). Background for the entire study: To test whether fetal clonotypes persist, this study deep-sequenced TCR alpha and beta repertoires from monozygotic twins, from unrelated adults of various ages, and from cord blood. To rule out contamination, replicate twin experiments were performed at different times with different library preparation protocols. Study-wide findings and limitations: Out-of-frame TCR alpha sequences shared between twins showed an excess of low generation-probability sequences compared with coincidental sharing between unrelated individuals. Excess twin sharing in beta out-of-frame sequences was weaker because fewer shared sequences lowered the signal-to-noise ratio. Out-of-frame TCR alpha sharing in monozygotic twins was systematically underestimated by recombination models, whereas sharing between unrelated individuals was in agreement with the recombination models. Zero-insertion analyses could be partly confounded by invariant T cells such as MAIT and iNKT, although diverse VJ usage argued against such confounding for most clonotypes. Because the same donors could not be followed over many years, the conclusions depended on cross-sectional statistical analysis. Abundant cord blood beta clonotypes carried fewer insertions; young adult naive repertoires showed a weaker similar trend, while memory repertoires showed none.

This clonotype has more than one count but fewer than ten. Which antigen it targets is not known. No base quality values were provided; no much bigger clone lies one nucleotide off. Here V drops 3 bases and J drops 8 bases, and the junction holds 18 bases not matched to any gene. Including the terminal cysteine and phenylalanine, the CDR3 comprises 19 residues. Solely the CDR3 DNA is kept, with 57 bases framed from the first base. Preparation of the library involved 5' RACE. The sequencer listed for this sample is Illumina HiSeq 2000. Template switching introduced a universal primer binding site; the final cDNA contained a unique molecular identifier, enabling accurate counting of TCR cDNA molecules. Specific primers in the conserved constant-segment region were used to synthesize first-strand cDNA for TCR alpha and beta chains. Each cDNA library was double barcoded, with a SMART-Mk sample barcode plus Illumina barcodes, to control for contamination. TruSeq adapter sequences, together with Illumina sample barcodes, were added in two successive PCR steps. Sequencing of the TCR alpha and beta cDNA libraries was done on the Illumina HiSeq platform using custom primers. As for the authors' bioinformatics: MiGEC processed the raw reads to extract unique molecular identifiers, while MiXCR was used to determine the CDR3 positions. Recombination models were inferred per individual with the repgenHMM and IGoR tools using an EM algorithm. The tcR package in R was used for shared clonotype analysis, with sharing normalized by the product of cloneset sizes. Out-of-frame nonproductive sequences were analyzed to study raw recombination free of thymic and clonal selection effects. In TCRdb, the public reads were trimmed at Q25 with fastp and aligned with MiXCR, with productive beta chains retained. Merged by CDR3 protein, the rows form single entries marked with the most common genes and DNA. The V and J calls were determined by TCRdb, not by the authors. The sample yields roughly 1.6 million distinct CDR3 sequences; roughly a third were counted once. The top ten constitute about 0.25% of the sample.

All donors were healthy Caucasians. Recombination linked TRBV12-3 or TRBV12-4 to TRBJ2-1; TRBD2 aligns with 11 central bases. The receptor was isolated from a newborn girl in good health. Material for sequencing was cord blood. The CDR3 protein is CASSFLRLAGGPGRDEQFF. The nucleotide sequence is given as TGTGCCAGCAGTTTCTTGAGGCTAGCGGGAGGACCGGGTCGGGATGAGCAGTTCTTC.